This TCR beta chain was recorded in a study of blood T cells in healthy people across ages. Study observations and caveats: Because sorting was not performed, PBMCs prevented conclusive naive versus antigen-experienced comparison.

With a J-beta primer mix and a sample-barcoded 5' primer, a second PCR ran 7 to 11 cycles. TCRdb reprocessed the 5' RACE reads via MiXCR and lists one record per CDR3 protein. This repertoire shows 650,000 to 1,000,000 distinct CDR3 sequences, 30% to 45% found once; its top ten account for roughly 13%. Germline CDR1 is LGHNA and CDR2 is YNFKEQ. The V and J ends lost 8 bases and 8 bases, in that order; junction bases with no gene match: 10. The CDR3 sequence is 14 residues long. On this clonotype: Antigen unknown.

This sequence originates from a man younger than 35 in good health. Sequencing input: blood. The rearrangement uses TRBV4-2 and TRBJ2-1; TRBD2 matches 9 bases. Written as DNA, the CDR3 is TGTGCCAGCTCCCCTGGCGGGGGGGCCGATGAGCAGTTCTTC. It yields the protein CASSPGGGADEQFF.